The next 16 T cell receptor beta chains were all read from a single sample in a study of shared clonotypes between healthy human individuals (dated by TCRdb to the early 2020s). Receptor amplification or capture employed the immunoSEQ multiplex PCR assay. TCRdb provides this immuneACCESS table in a form limited to in-frame rearrangements. Some clones are lacking; in checked studies, under half of them reflect an unresolved V gene, and why the rest are absent is not known. The sample profile shows roughly 490,000 clones; around three quarters of them were found once. The ten largest make up approximately 12% of the sample. The sequenced sample consisted of PBMCs. The receptors stem from a woman in her thirties or forties in good health. Some clones in this sample may be carry-over from other donors' samples.

The rearrangement joins TRBV15 to TRBJ1-1; perhaps TRBD1 as D (5 bases). V lost 0 bases and J 0 bases, leaving 11 bases between the germline ends. Germline CDR1 and CDR2: LNHNV and YYDKDF (reference sequence). This CDR3 is 16 amino acids long. The CDR3 nucleotides are TGTGCCACCAGCAGAGACCCGAGACAGATGAACACTGAAGCTTTCTTT. Its protein product is CATSRDPRQMNTEAFF.

The CDR3 coding sequence is TGTGCCAGCAGCATAGGGGGACCGGATTACAATGAGCAGTTCTTC. Amino acid sequence: CASSIGGPDYNEQFF. The chain employs TRBV7-3 and TRBJ2-1, with D perhaps matching TRBD1 (6 bases). V was cut by 5 bases and J by 4 bases, with 15 bases left in between. Looked up from germline, CDR1 is SGHTA and CDR2 is FQGTGA. The CDR3 consists of 15 residues.

V and J are TRBV18 and TRBJ1-1; a weak D match, TRBD1 (6 bases). CDR1 is KGHSH and CDR2 is LQKENI in the germline V gene. The CDR3 extends over 14 amino acids. V shed 2 bases and J shed 3 bases, with 10 bases lying between them. This CDR3 reads CASSPGRTDTEAFF. CDR3 DNA: TGTGCCAGCTCACCAGGCAGGACAGACACTGAAGCTTTCTTT.

This clone showed up just once. J is TRBJ2-1 and V is TRBV28, with TRBD1 matching over 9 bases. The V gene's germline CDR1 is MDHEN and CDR2 SYDVKM. With V trimmed by 6 bases and J by 4 bases, 7 bases remained unmatched. The CDR3 is 15 residues long. The CDR3 protein is CASRAPGQGYNEQFF. The CDR3, as DNA: TGTGCCAGCAGAGCACCGGGACAGGGTTACAATGAGCAGTTCTTC.

This clone appeared a few times. J is TRBJ1-4 and V is TRBV29-1; D is undetermined. The CDR3 totals 14 residues. Germline CDR1 and CDR2: SQVTM and ANQGSEA. V gave up 2 bases and J gave up 0 bases, with 7 bases separating them. The CDR3 region is CSVESDATNEKLFF. For the CDR3, the DNA is TGCAGCGTTGAATCGGACGCAACTAATGAAAAACTGTTTTTT.

Here the CDR3 reads CASSEPGRTQETQYF. CDR3 bases: TGTGCCAGCAGTGAACCGGGGAGAACGCAAGAGACCCAGTACTTC. The chain has TRBV28 and TRBJ2-5, with D perhaps matching TRBD2 (5 bases). Germline CDR1 and CDR2: MDHEN and SYDVKM. The CDR3 totals 15 residues. Trimming shortened V by 5 bases and J by 2 bases, and 15 bases separated the two germline ends.

This clone was picked up one time. This chain connects TRBV9 to TRBJ2-3; TRBD2 agrees at 13 bases. Germline trimming cut 0 bases from V and 5 bases from J; bases unmatched to any gene: 6. The germline V gene has CDR1 SGDLS and CDR2 YYNGEE. This CDR3 comprises 17 residues. CDR3: CASSVATSGRAGDTQYF. The CDR3 DNA reads as TGTGCCAGCAGCGTAGCCACTAGCGGGAGGGCCGGAGATACGCAGTATTTT.

This chain links TRBV9 with TRBJ2-1; 9 bases agree with TRBD1. Germline lookup yields CDR1 SGDLS and CDR2 YYNGEE. Germline trimming cut 2 bases from V and 7 bases from J; bases unmatched to any gene: 10. CDR3 length equals 16 residues. The CDR3 protein is CASSVRDRVLSNEQFF. The CDR3 region has the DNA TGTGCCAGCAGCGTCCGGGACAGGGTATTATCAAATGAGCAGTTCTTC.

Concerning this clone itself: This likely reflects a read error, since a far larger clone is one base away. The rearrangement uses TRBV28 and TRBJ2-1, with 7 bases that match TRBD2. The CDR3 runs 14 residues. Per the germline V gene, CDR1 is MDHEN and CDR2 is SYDVKM. The CDR3 DNA follows: TGTGCCGGCAGTCCGACGGGAGGTGCCAATGAGCAGTTCTTC. The encoded protein is CAGSPTGGANEQFF.

The genes are TRBV6-5 and TRBJ2-7; TRBD1 aligns across 7 bases. The CDR3 loop spans 15 amino acids. The J segment lost 7 bases and the V segment lost 7 bases, leaving 16 bases of the junction unmatched. The germline CDR1 and CDR2 sequences are MNHEY and SVGAGI. CDR3 DNA sequence: TGTGCCAGCACTCGGGTTGACAGGGATGATGGGGAGCAGTACTTC. This encodes CASTRVDRDDGEQYF.

This clone was picked up a small number of times. The rearrangement links TRBV5-1 to TRBJ2-5; D gene ambiguous. The ends were cut back, 0 bases at V and 1 base at J, with 7 bases in the middle. Germline lookup yields CDR1 SGHRS and CDR2 YFSETQ. The CDR3 sequence is 14 residues long. CDR3 nucleotides: TGCGCCAGCAGCTTGGGCCCCTCCCAAGAGACCCAGTACTTC. Its protein is CASSLGPSQETQYF.

V and J are TRBV4-1 and TRBJ2-5; TRBD2 matches at 8 bases. Germline V gene sequence: CDR1 MGHRA, CDR2 YSYEKL. The CDR3 totals 14 residues. J lost 5 bases, V lost 1 base, and 3 bases had no gene match. The CDR3 sequence is CASSQASGGETQYF. Written as DNA, the CDR3 is TGCGCCAGCAGCCAAGCTTCGGGGGGGGAGACCCAGTACTTC.

The V gene is TRBV7-2, the J gene TRBJ1-2, with D perhaps matching TRBD1 (6 bases). This CDR3 is 16 amino acids long. In germline, CDR1 is SGHTA, CDR2 FQGNSA. The germline V and J ends were trimmed by 5 bases and 4 bases, with 20 bases remaining between them. CDR3: CASSPTRRQAIYGYTF. The CDR3 bases are TGTGCCAGCAGCCCAACCCGGAGACAGGCGATCTATGGCTACACCTTC.

This chain uses TRBV9 with TRBJ1-4; 8 bases match TRBD1. Losses at the gene ends were 3 bases for V and 0 bases for J; bases not matched to a gene: 1. Germline V gene sequence: CDR1 SGDLS, CDR2 YYNGEE. The CDR3 is made up of 15 amino acids. The CDR3 region is CASSETGATNEKLFF. The CDR3 DNA follows: TGTGCCAGCAGCGAGACAGGGGCAACTAATGAAAAACTGTTTTTT.

In the case of this clone: A much larger clonotype is one base distant, so this may be a read error. Within the sample, other DNA sequences also encode this same CDR3. The J gene is TRBJ2-2, the V gene TRBV28; 9 positions match TRBD1. The length of the CDR3 is 14 residues. V trimming: 5 bases; J trimming: 5 bases; junction bases outside the gene matches: 3. In germline, CDR1 is MDHEN, CDR2 SYDVKM. The CDR3 protein is CASSLGQGTGELFF. CDR3 DNA: TGTGCCAGCAGTCTAGGACAGGGGACCGGGGAGCTGTTTTTT.

This chain links TRBV14 with TRBJ2-4, with a tentative D call TRBD1 (6 bases). Trimming removed 8 bases from V and 6 bases from J, with 23 bases in between. The CDR3 is 16 amino acids. CDR1 and CDR2 (germline): SGHDN, FVKESK. Here the CDR3 reads CASSPAGANWRNIQYF. DNA of the CDR3: TGTGCCAGCTCACCGGCAGGGGCTAATTGGCGAAACATTCAGTACTTC.